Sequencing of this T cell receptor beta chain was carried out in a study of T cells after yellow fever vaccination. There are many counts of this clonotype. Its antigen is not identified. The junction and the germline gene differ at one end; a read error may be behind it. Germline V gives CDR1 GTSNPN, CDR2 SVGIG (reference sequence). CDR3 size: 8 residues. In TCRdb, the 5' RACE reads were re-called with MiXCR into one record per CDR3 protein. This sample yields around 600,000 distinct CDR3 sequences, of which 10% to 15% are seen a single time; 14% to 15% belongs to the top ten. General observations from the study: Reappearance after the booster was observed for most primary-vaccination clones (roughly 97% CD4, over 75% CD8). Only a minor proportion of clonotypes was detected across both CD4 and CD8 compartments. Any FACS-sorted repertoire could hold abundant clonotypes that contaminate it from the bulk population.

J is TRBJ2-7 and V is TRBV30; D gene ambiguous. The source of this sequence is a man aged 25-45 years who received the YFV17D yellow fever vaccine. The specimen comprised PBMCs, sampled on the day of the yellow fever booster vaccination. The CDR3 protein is CAWSAYLF. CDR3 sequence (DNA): TGTGCCTGGAGTGCGTATCTCTTC.